This T cell receptor (beta chain) was found in a study of blood T cell repertoires in COVID-19. The CDR3 runs to 17 residues. The V segment lost 4 bases and the J segment 2 bases; nucleotides outside the gene matches: 13. Per germline, CDR1 MNHNS and CDR2 SASEGT. The data were produced by immunoSEQ multiplex PCR, yet TCRdb's version contains in-frame clones alone and is incomplete. The sample holds tens of thousands of clones, around 80% seen once. The clonotype was recovered from a human donor in a cohort sampled during active COVID-19. The chain recombines TRBV6-1 with TRBJ1-1, with 7 positions matching TRBD1. Source material: peripheral blood. The CDR3 bases are TGTGCCAGCAGTGGGCGCAGGGGGTCGGGGCTAAACACTGAAGCTTTCTTT. Translation gives CASSGRRGSGLNTEAFF.